Listed below are T cell receptor beta chains from one sample, sequenced in a study of technical replicates of blood from a handful of donors. Assay used: immunoSEQ multiplex PCR; TCRdb lists only in-frame clones, some missing. The data show roughly 80,000 clones, about 92% seen once. The specimen sequenced was T cells isolated from PBMCs. Receptors were obtained from a human donor in good health. Each CDR3 is given with its conserved first and last residue. The D gene is left open where the match is weak. Some rows have no size entry. The others give once, few or many, or a class for an expanded clone.

>once|TRBJ2-7|TRBV13|TRBD1
TGTGCCAGCAGCTTAGGCCTCAGGGGGCTTACTTCCTACGAGCAGTACTTC
CASSLGLRGLTSYEQYF
>-|TRBJ2-5|TRBV7-2|TRBD2
TGTGCCAGCAGCTTATTTGCGGGAGACGGGACCCAGTACTTC
CASSLFAGDGTQYF
>once|TRBJ2-2|TRBV5-6|-
-
CASSFGQGGELFF
>-|TRBJ1-2|TRBV5-4|-
TGTGCCAGCAGCCAGATTGGCAGGGAGGAAGGCTACACCTTC
CASSQIGREEGYTF
>-|TRBJ2-7|TRBV6-5|TRBD1
TGTGCCAGCAGTTACTCTGACAGGGGTTACGAGCAGTACTTC
CASSYSDRGYEQYF
>-|TRBJ2-1|TRBV2|TRBD1
TGTGCCAGCAGTGAGGGGACAGGGTCCTACAATGAGCAGTTCTTC
CASSEGTGSYNEQFF
>once|TRBJ2-1|TRBV27|-
TGTGCCAGCAGTTATGCTGCTAGCAATGAGCAGTTCTTC
CASSYAASNEQFF
>-|TRBJ1-2|TRBV28|TRBD1
TGTGCCAGCTCCTCAACGGCGGGACAGGGGCGGGAAGGGGGCTACACCTTC
CASSSTAGQGREGGYTF
>-|TRBJ2-7|TRBV19|TRBD1
TGTGCCAGTAGTGTGGGACAGGGGGTCAACGAGCAGTACTTC
CASSVGQGVNEQYF
>once|TRBJ1-1|TRBV30|-
TGTGCCTGCGAGGACACTATGAACACTGAAGCTTTCTTT
CACEDTMNTEAFF
>-|TRBJ2-7|TRBV23-1|TRBD1
TGCGCCAGCAGTCAATCAGTAGGGGGCGCGAAATACGAGCAGTACTTC
CASSQSVGGAKYEQYF
>once|TRBJ2-5|TRBV7-6|TRBD2
TGTGCCAGCAGCTTGGGGAGGGAGTTGGAGACCCAGTACTTC
CASSLGRELETQYF
>few|TRBJ2-3|TRBV5-1|-
TGCGCCAGCAGCTTGGGTTTAGGAGTGAGGGAGACAGATACGCAGTATTTT
CASSLGLGVRETDTQYF
>many|TRBJ1-1|TRBV5-4|-
TGTGCCAGCAGGACTACAGGGAAGACTGAAGCTTTCTTT
CASRTTGKTEAFF
>-|TRBJ1-1|TRBV5-4|-
TGTGCCAGCAGCTTACAGGGTGAAGCTTTCTTT
CASSLQGEAFF
>-|TRBJ1-2|TRBV5-4|TRBD1
TGTGCCAGCAGCTTCGGACAGGGCTCTGGCTACACCTTC
CASSFGQGSGYTF
>-|TRBJ2-2|TRBV7-3|-
TGTGCCAGCAGCCCATGGGCTAGCCGATCCGCCGGGGAGCTGTTTTTT
CASSPWASRSAGELFF
>-|TRBJ2-3|TRBV2|TRBD2
TGTGCCAGCTTAAGGAGGACTAGCGGGACAGATACGCAGTATTTT
CASLRRTSGTDTQYF
>-|TRBJ2-1|TRBV28|-
TGTGCCAGCAGTTCGGAAAGGGGGGGCGGGAGTGGCGATGAGCAGTTCTTC
CASSSERGGGSGDEQFF
>-|TRBJ1-1|TRBV29-1|TRBD1
TGCAGCGTTAGGACAGGGGGCGTAAGGGTAACTGAAGCTTTCTTT
CSVRTGGVRVTEAFF
>few|TRBJ2-5|TRBV2|TRBD1
TGTGCCAGCAGTGCTAACAGGGGGGAGACCCAGTACTTC
CASSANRGETQYF
>-|TRBJ2-7|TRBV9|-
TGTGCCAGCAGCCCTGGAGGCTACGAGCAGTACTTC
CASSPGGYEQYF
>-|TRBJ1-3|TRBV29-1|-
TGCAGTGCCAGGGGTTTGGGAAACACCATATATTTT
CSARGLGNTIYF
>-|TRBJ1-2|TRBV2|TRBD1
TGTGCCAGCAGAAGGGACAGCCAAACCTATGGCTACACCTTC
CASRRDSQTYGYTF
>-|TRBJ2-7|TRBV7-2|TRBD1
TGTGCCCTACGTCCGGGACAGGGGGGCTACGAGCAGTACTTC
CALRPGQGGYEQYF
>-|TRBJ1-2|TRBV7-9|-
TGTGCCAGCAGCTCTTCGGCTAACTATGGCTACACCTTC
CASSSSANYGYTF